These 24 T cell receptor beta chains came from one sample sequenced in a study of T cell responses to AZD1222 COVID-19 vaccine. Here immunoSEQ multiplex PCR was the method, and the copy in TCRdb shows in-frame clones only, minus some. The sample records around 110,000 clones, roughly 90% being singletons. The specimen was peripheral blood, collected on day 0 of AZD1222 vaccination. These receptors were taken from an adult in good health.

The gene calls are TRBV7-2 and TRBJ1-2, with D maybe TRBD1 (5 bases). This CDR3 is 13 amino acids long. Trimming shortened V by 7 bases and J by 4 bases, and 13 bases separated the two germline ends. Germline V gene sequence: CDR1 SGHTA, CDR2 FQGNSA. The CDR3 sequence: CASINLQGYGYTF. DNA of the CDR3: TGTGCCAGCATTAATCTCCAGGGCTATGGCTACACCTTC.

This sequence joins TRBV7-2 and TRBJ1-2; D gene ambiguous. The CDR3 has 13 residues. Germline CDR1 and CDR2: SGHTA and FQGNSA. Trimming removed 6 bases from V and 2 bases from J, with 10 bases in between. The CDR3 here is CASRPGPNYGYTF. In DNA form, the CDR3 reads TGTGCCAGCAGGCCTGGGCCGAACTATGGCTACACCTTC.

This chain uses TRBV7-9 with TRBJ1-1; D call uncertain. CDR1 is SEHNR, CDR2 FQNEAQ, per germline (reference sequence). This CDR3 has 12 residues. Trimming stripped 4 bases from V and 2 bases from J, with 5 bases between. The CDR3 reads CASSSTNTEAFF. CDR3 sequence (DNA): TGTGCCAGCAGCTCAACAAACACTGAAGCTTTCTTT.

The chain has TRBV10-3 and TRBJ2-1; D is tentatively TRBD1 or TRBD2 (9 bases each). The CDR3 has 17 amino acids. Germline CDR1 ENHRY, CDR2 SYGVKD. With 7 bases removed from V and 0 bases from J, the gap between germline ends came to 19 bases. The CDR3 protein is CAIKGQGSGSSYNEQFF. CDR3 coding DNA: TGTGCCATCAAGGGACAGGGTAGCGGGAGCTCCTACAATGAGCAGTTCTTC.

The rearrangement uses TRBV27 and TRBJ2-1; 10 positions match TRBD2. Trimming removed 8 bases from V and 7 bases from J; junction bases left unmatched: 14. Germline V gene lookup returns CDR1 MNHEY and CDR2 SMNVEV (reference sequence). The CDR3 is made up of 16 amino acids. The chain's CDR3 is CASGPSGASGSNEQFF. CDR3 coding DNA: TGTGCCAGCGGTCCCTCGGGGGCTAGCGGGAGTAATGAGCAGTTCTTC.

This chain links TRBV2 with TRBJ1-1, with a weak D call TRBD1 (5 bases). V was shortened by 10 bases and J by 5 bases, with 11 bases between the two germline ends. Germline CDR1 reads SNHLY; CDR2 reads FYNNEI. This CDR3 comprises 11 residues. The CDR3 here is CATTRETEAFF. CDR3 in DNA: TGTGCCACGACCAGGGAAACTGAAGCTTTCTTT. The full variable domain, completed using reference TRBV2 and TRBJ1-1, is EPEVTQTPSHQVTQMGQEVILRCVPISNHLYFYWYRQILGQKVEFLVSFYNNEISEKSEIFDDQFSVERPDGSNFTLKIRSTKLEDSAMYFCATTRETEAFFGQGTRLTVV.

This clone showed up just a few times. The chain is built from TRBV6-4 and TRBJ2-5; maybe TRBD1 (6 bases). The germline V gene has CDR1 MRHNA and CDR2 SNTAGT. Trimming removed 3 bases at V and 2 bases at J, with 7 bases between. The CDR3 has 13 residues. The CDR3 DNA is TGTGCCAGCAGTGAGGGGGCGCAAGAGACCCAGTACTTC. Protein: CASSEGAQETQYF.

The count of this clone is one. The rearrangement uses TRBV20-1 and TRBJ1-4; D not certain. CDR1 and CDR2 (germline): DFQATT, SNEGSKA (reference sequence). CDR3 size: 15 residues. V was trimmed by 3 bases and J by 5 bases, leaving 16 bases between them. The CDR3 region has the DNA TGCAGTGCTAGTCCTCAGGACGGATCGAATGAAAAACTGTTTTTT. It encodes CSASPQDGSNEKLFF.

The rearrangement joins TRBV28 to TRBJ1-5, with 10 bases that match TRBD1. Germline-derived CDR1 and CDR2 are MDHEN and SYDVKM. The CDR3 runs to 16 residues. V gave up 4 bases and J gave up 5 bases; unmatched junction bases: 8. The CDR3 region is CASSSWGQGIHQPQHF. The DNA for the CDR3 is TGTGCCAGCAGTTCATGGGGACAGGGGATACATCAGCCCCAGCATTTT. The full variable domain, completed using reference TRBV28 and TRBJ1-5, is DVKVTQSSRYLVKRTGEKVFLECVQDMDHENMFWYRQDPGLGLRLIYFSYDVKMKEKGDIPEGYSVSREKKERFSLILESASTNQTSMYLCASSSWGQGIHQPQHFGDGTRLSIL.

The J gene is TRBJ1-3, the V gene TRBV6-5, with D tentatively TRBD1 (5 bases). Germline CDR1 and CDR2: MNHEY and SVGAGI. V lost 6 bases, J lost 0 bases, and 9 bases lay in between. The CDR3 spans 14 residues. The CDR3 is CASSGTTSGNTIYF. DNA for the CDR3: TGTGCCAGCAGCGGGACTACCTCTGGAAACACCATATATTTT.

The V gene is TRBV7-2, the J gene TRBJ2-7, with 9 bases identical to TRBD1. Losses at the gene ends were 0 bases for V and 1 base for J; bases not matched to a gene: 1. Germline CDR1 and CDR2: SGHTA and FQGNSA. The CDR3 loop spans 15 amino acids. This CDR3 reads CASSLAGQGSYEQYF. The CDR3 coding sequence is TGTGCCAGCAGCTTAGCGGGACAGGGATCCTACGAGCAGTACTTC. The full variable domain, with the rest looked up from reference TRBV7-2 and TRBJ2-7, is GAGVSQSPSNKVTEKGKDVELRCDPISGHTALYWYRQSLGQGLEFLIYFQGNSAPDKSGLPSDRFSAERTGGSVSTLTIQRTQQEDSAVYLCASSLAGQGSYEQYFGPGTRLTVT.

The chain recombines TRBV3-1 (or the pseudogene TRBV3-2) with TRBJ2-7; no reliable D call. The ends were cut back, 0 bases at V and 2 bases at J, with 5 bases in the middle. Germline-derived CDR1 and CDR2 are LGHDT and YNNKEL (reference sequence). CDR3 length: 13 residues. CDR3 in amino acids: CASSQDPAYEQYF. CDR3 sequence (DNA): TGTGCCAGCAGCCAAGATCCAGCCTACGAGCAGTACTTC.

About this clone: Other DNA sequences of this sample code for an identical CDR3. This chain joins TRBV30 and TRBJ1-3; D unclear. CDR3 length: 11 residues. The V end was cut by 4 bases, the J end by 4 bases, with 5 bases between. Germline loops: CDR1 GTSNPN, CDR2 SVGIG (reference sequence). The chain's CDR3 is CAWTTGNTIYF. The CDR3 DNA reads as TGTGCCTGGACGACGGGAAACACCATATATTTT.

CDR3 sequence reads: CASSYSSSGEIYEQYF. CDR3 sequence (DNA): TGTGCCAGCAGTTACTCGTCTAGCGGGGAGATCTACGAGCAGTACTTC. The chain has TRBV6-5 and TRBJ2-7, with 9 bases aligning to TRBD2. The CDR3 loop spans 16 amino acids. J gave up 3 bases and V 0 bases, and 6 bases lay outside the gene matches. Germline V lookup: CDR1 MNHEY, CDR2 SVGAGI.

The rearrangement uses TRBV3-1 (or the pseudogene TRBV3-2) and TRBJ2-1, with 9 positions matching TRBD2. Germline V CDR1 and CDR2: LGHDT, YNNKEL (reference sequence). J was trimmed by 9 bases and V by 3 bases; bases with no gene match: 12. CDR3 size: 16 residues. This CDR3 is CASSHLAGGPSGEQFF. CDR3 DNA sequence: TGTGCCAGCAGCCATTTGGCGGGAGGGCCAAGCGGTGAGCAGTTCTTC.

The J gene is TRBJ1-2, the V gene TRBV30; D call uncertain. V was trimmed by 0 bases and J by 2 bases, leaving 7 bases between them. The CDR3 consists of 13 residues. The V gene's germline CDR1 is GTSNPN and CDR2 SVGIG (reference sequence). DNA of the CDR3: TGTGCCTGGAGTGTACTGGGGAACTATGGCTACACCTTC. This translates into CAWSVLGNYGYTF.

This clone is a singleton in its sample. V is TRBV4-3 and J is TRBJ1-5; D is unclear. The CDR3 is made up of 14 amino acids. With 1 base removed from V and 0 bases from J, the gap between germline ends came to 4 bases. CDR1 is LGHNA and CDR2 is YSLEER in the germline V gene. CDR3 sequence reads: CASSQGHSNQPQHF. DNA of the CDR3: TGCGCCAGCAGCCAAGGACATAGCAATCAGCCCCAGCATTTT.

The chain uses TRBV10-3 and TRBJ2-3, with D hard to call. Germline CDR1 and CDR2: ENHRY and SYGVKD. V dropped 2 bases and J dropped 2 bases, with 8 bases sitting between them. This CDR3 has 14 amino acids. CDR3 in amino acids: CAISEGRTTDTQYF. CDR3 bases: TGTGCCATCAGTGAGGGCAGGACCACAGATACGCAGTATTTT.

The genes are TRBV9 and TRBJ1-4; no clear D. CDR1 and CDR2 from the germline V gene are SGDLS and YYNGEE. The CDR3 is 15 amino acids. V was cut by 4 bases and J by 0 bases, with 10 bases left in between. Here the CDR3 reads CASSSSPATNEKLFF. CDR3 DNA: TGTGCCAGCAGCTCCAGCCCTGCAACTAATGAAAAACTGTTTTTT. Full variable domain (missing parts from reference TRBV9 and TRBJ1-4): DSGVTQTPKHLITATGQRVTLRCSPRSGDLSVYWYQQSLDQGLQFLIQYYNGEERAKGNILERFSAQQFPDLHSELNLSSLELGDSALYFCASSSSPATNEKLFFGSGTQLSVL.

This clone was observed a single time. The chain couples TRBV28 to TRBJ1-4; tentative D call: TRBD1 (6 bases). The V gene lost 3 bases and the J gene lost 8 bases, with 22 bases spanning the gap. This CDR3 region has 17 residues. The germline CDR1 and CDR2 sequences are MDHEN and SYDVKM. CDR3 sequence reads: CASSFLSTMDSQEKLFF. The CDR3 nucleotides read TGTGCCAGCAGTTTCCTTTCTACCATGGACAGTCAGGAAAAACTGTTTTTT. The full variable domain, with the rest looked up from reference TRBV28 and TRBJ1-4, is DVKVTQSSRYLVKRTGEKVFLECVQDMDHENMFWYRQDPGLGLRLIYFSYDVKMKEKGDIPEGYSVSREKKERFSLILESASTNQTSMYLCASSFLSTMDSQEKLFFGSGTQLSVL.

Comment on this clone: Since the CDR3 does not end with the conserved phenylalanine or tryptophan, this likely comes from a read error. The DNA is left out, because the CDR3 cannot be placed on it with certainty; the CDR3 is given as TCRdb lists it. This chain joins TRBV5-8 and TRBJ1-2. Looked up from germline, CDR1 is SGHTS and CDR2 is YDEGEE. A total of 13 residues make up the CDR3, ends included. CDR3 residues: CASSMEGEPRVQL.

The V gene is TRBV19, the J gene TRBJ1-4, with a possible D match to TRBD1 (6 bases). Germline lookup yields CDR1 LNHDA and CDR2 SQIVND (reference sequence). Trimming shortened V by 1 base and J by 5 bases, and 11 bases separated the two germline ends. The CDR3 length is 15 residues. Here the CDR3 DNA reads TGTGCCAGTAGTATAGGCTGGCAGGGGAATGAAAAACTGTTTTTT. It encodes CASSIGWQGNEKLFF. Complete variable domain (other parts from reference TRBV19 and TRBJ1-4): DGGITQSPKYLFRKEGQNVTLSCEQNLNHDAMYWYRQDPGQGLRLIYYSQIVNDFQKGDIAEGYSVSREKKESFPLTVTSAQKNPTAFYLCASSIGWQGNEKLFFGSGTQLSVL.

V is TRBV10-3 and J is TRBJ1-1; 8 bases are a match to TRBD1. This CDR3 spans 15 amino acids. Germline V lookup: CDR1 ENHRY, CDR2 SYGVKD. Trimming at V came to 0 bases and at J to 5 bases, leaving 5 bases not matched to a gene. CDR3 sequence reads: CAISESAGGWTEAFF. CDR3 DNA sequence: TGTGCCATCAGTGAGTCGGCAGGGGGCTGGACTGAAGCTTTCTTT.

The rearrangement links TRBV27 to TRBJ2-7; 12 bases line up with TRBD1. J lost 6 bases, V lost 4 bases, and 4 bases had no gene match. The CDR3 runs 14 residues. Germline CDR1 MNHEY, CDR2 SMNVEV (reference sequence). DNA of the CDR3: TGTGCCAGCAGTTCCGGGACAGGGGGCTCCGAGCAGTACTTC. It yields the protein CASSSGTGGSEQYF.